This TCR beta chain was recovered during a study of blood T cell repertoires in COVID-19. CDR1 and CDR2 (germline): LNHDA, SQIVND (reference sequence). J was trimmed by 4 bases and V by 6 bases; bases with no gene match: 5. The CDR3 totals 13 residues. This clone was counted a few times. In the original processing: Quantification of nucleated cells was approximated via reference gene primer amplification. TCRdb's copy holds only in-frame clones and misses some; the assay was immunoSEQ multiplex PCR. V and J calls and clone size are given by that table; D and trimming were obtained from the DNA. The top ten hold about a tenth of the sample, which has over 150,000 clones, roughly 80% seen once.

V usage is TRBV19 and J usage is TRBJ1-2, with TRBD1 matching over 7 bases. The sequencing input was peripheral blood. The source is a man aged 65 to 79 with active or convalescent COVID-19. CDR3 in amino acids: CASRRDRSYGYTF. DNA for the CDR3: TGTGCCAGTAGACGGGACAGAAGCTATGGCTACACCTTC.